A selection of T cell receptor beta chains follows, all from one sample in a study of metastatic and nonmetastatic thyroid tumors. TCRdb re-called clones via MiXCR from the PCR reads. The sample yields over 35,000 clones, about a sixth seen once. Input material: tumor tissue. These receptors all come from a female donor with papillary thyroid cancer or a benign thyroid nodule (not recorded which). Some clones in this sample may be carry-over from other donors' samples. Each CDR3 is given with its conserved first and last residue. D genes are given only for firm matches. Rows give clone size only sometimes, using once, few, many, or a class for an expanded clone.

j_gene,len,v_gene,d_gene,abundance,CDR3aa,CDR3nt
TRBJ1-4,14,TRBV11-2,.,many,CASSRRFLNEKLFF,TGTGCCAGCAGCCGACGGTTCCTTAACGAAAAACTGTTTTTT
TRBJ1-1,14,TRBV9,.,.,CASSPSPRVGEAFF,TGTGCCAGCAGCCCTTCGCCCCGGGTAGGTGAAGCTTTCTTT
TRBJ1-2,12,TRBV6-2/TRBV6-3,.,.,CAISYLVYGYTF,TGTGCCATCAGTTACTTAGTCTATGGCTACACCTTC
TRBJ2-3,14,TRBV20-1,TRBD2,many,CSARDSGRANTQYF,TGCAGTGCTAGAGACAGCGGGAGGGCAAATACGCAGTATTTT
TRBJ2-1,15,TRBV12-3/TRBV12-4,.,.,CASSLATLSYNEQFF,TGTGCCAGCAGTTTAGCGACACTCTCCTACAATGAGCAGTTCTTC
TRBJ2-2,16,TRBV7-8,TRBD2,.,CASSSLGAGDVGELFF,TGTGCCAGCAGCTCGCTGGGAGCGGGAGACGTCGGGGAGCTGTTTTTT
TRBJ2-1,14,TRBV5-1,TRBD2,many,CASSSGLAGNEQFF,TGCGCCAGCAGCTCGGGACTAGCGGGGAATGAGCAGTTCTTC
TRBJ2-1,21,TRBV13,TRBD2,.,CASSSTFILMGGRASYNEQFF,TGTGCCAGCAGCAGCACCTTCATACTAATGGGAGGGAGGGCCTCCTACAATGAGCAGTTCTTC
TRBJ1-6,14,TRBV20-1,TRBD1,many,CSARVQDRGTPLHF,TGCAGTGCTAGAGTCCAGGACAGGGGTACACCCCTCCACTTT
TRBJ2-3,15,TRBV30,TRBD2,many,CAWSVVAGGTDTQYF,TGTGCCTGGAGTGTCGTAGCGGGAGGAACAGATACGCAGTATTTT
TRBJ2-3,14,TRBV6-1,.,few,CASSEKWWQDTQYF,TGTGCCAGCAGTGAGAAGTGGTGGCAAGATACGCAGTATTTT
TRBJ1-2,14,TRBV6-2/TRBV6-3,.,few,CASSSQGGSDGYTF,TGTGCCAGCAGTTCACAGGGTGGAAGTGATGGCTACACCTTC
TRBJ1-2,13,TRBV30,TRBD1,few,CAFDPGQGHGYTF,TGTGCCTTCGATCCGGGACAGGGACATGGCTACACCTTC
TRBJ2-5,14,TRBV20-1,.,many,CSARPGAGLETQYF,TGCAGTGCTAGACCGGGGGCAGGCCTAGAGACCCAGTACTTC
TRBJ2-1,14,TRBV20-1,.,.,CSATPAVPYNEQFF,TGCAGTGCTACACCAGCGGTACCCTACAATGAGCAGTTCTTC
TRBJ2-7,14,TRBV20-1,TRBD1,.,CSATPGGEADEQYF,TGCAGTGCAACGCCAGGGGGCGAGGCTGACGAGCAGTACTTC
TRBJ1-2,13,TRBV24-1,TRBD1,many,CATSDYRGYGYTF,TGTGCCACCAGTGATTACAGGGGTTATGGCTACACCTTC
TRBJ1-1,16,TRBV6-1,.,many,CASIESGRGTGAEAFF,TGTGCCAGCATAGAATCTGGGAGGGGGACTGGGGCTGAAGCTTTCTTT
TRBJ2-2,13,TRBV9,.,many,CASRKGYTGELFF,TGTGCCAGCAGAAAGGGTTACACCGGGGAGCTGTTTTTT
TRBJ2-1,16,TRBV5-1,TRBD2,many,CASSPGPASGYNEQFF,TGCGCCAGCAGCCCGGGGCCCGCTAGCGGGTACAATGAGCAGTTCTTC
TRBJ2-7,14,TRBV20-1,TRBD1,.,CSAKFDRVPYEQYF,TGCAGTGCCAAGTTCGACAGGGTCCCCTACGAGCAGTACTTC
TRBJ1-4,15,TRBV30,.,many,CAWSVRGIGNEKLFF,TGTGCCTGGAGTGTAAGGGGAATTGGTAATGAAAAACTGTTTTTT
TRBJ2-4,15,TRBV3-1,.,many,CASSRQGGVGNIQYF,TGTGCCAGCAGCCGGCAGGGGGGGGTCGGAAACATTCAGTACTTC
TRBJ1-2,15,TRBV10-1,.,many,CASTPREGKFYGYTF,TGCGCCAGCACCCCACGTGAGGGAAAGTTCTATGGCTACACCTTC
TRBJ2-3,18,TRBV6-5,TRBD2,many,CASSYSGLAGGRGDTQYF,TGTGCCAGCAGTTACTCCGGACTAGCGGGAGGGCGGGGAGATACGCAGTATTTT
TRBJ1-2,14,TRBV3-1,.,many,CASSGGVRAYGYTF,TGTGCCAGCAGCGGCGGGGTCCGGGCTTATGGCTACACCTTC
TRBJ1-1,14,TRBV30,.,.,CAWSEALCGDNDFF,TGTGCCTGGAGTGAAGCGCTATGTGGCGATAATGATTTCTTT
TRBJ2-2,13,TRBV27,.,many,CASSFLRRGELFF,TGTGCCAGCAGTTTTCTTCGTCGTGGGGAGCTGTTTTTT
TRBJ2-2,15,TRBV3-1,.,many,CASSQETHKSGELFF,TGTGCCAGCAGCCAGGAGACCCATAAGAGCGGGGAGCTGTTTTTT
TRBJ2-7,15,TRBV29-1,.,many,CSVKGGDLSSYEQYF,TGCAGCGTTAAGGGGGGCGACCTGAGCTCCTACGAGCAGTACTTC
TRBJ2-2,14,TRBV6-2/TRBV6-3,.,.,CASIYGNKGGELFF,TGTGCCAGCATTTACGGGAACAAGGGTGGTGAGCTGTTTTTT
TRBJ2-5,15,TRBV7-8,TRBD1,few,CASSPRQGASLLEHF,TGTGCCAGCAGCCCTAGACAGGGGGCAAGTCTGTTGGAGCACTTC
TRBJ1-3,15,TRBV7-2,.,many,CASSFQGLAGNTIYF,TGTGCCAGCAGCTTTCAGGGACTTGCTGGAAACACCATATATTTT
TRBJ1-1,14,TRBV6-1,.,many,CASTEGPWDTEAFF,TGTGCCAGCACCGAGGGACCGTGGGACACTGAAGCTTTCTTT
TRBJ2-5,17,TRBV9,TRBD1,.,CASIGGRDRVLLETQYF,TGTGCCAGCATCGGGGGGAGGGACAGGGTGCTTTTGGAGACCCAGTACTTC
TRBJ2-4,17,TRBV4-2,TRBD2,.,CASSQEPLAGGQNIQYF,TGTGCCAGCAGCCAAGAACCACTAGCGGGAGGGCAAAACATTCAGTACTTC
TRBJ2-3,14,TRBV7-2,.,many,CASSLDAVTDTQYF,TGTGCCAGCAGCTTAGATGCCGTCACAGATACGCAGTATTTT
TRBJ2-1,15,TRBV11-1,TRBD2,few,CASSLIAGSYNEQFF,TGTGCCAGCAGCTTAATAGCGGGTTCCTACAATGAGCAGTTCTTC
TRBJ2-1,16,TRBV27,.,many,CASSKIQGGPYNEQFF,TGTGCCAGCAGCAAAATCCAGGGAGGCCCCTACAATGAGCAGTTCTTC
TRBJ2-7,13,TRBV6-1,.,.,CASSAPSSYEQYF,TGTGCCAGCAGCGCCCCTAGCTCTTACGAGCAGTACTTC